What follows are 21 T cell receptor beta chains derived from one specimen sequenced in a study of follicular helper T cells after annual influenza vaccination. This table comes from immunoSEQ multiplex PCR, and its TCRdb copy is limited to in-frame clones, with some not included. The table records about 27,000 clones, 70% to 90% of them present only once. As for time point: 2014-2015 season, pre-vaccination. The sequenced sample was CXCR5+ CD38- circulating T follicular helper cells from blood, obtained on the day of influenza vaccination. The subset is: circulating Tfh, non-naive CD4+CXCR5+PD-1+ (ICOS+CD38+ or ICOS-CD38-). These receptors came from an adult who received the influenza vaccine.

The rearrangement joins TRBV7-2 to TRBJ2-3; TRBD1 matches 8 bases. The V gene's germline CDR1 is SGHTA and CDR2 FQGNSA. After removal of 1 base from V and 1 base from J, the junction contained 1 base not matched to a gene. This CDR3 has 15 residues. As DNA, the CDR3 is TGTGCCAGCAGCTTAGGGGGACAGGGCACAGATACGCAGTATTTT. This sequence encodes CASSLGGQGTDTQYF.

The chain's CDR3 is CASSLQGPYGYTF. The DNA of the CDR3 is TGTGCCAGCAGCTTACAGGGACCCTATGGCTACACCTTC. The J gene is TRBJ1-2, the V gene TRBV5-6, with D possibly TRBD1 on 6 matching bases. The length of the CDR3 is 13 residues. Trimming left V 2 bases short and J 4 bases short, with 9 bases between. Germline V gene lookup returns CDR1 SGHDT and CDR2 YYEEEE.

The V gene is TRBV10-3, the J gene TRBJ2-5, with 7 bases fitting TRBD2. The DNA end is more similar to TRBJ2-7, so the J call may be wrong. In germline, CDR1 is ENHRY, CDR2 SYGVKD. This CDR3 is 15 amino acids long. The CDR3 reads CAISYNWDYDYEQYF. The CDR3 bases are TGTGCCATCAGCTATAACTGGGACTACGACTACGAGCAGTACTTC.

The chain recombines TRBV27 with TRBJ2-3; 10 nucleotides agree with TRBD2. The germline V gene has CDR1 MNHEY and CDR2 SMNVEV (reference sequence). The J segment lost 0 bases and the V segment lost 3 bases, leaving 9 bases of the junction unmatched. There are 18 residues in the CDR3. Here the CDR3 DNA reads TGTGCCAGCAGTTTCCATCAGCCGGGACTAGCGAGCACAGATACGCAGTATTTT. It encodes CASSFHQPGLASTDTQYF.

The CDR3 coding sequence is TGTGCCAGCAGCCAGGGCCCCGCTCACACTGAAGCTTTCTTT. Protein sequence: CASSQGPAHTEAFF. V and J are TRBV21-1 and TRBJ1-1; the tabulated D call, TRBD1, remains unverified against the DNA. TRBV21-1 is designated a pseudogene. CDR3 length equals 14 residues.

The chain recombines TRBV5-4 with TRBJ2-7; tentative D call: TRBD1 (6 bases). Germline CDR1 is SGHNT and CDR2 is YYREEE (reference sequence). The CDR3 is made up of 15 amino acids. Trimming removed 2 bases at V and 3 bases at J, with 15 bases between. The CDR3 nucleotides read TGTGCCAGCAGCTTAGAACAGGGTATTAGCTACGAGCAGTACTTC. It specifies CASSLEQGISYEQYF.

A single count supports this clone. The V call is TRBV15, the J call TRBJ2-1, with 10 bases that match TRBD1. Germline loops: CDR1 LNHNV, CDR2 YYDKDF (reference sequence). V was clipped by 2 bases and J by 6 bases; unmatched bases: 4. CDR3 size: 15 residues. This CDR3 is CATSRPGQGTNEQFF. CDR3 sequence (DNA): TGTGCCACCAGCAGACCGGGACAGGGGACCAATGAGCAGTTCTTC.

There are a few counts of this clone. Here the CDR3 reads CASSRVGQGDYEQYF. CDR3 nucleotides: TGTGCCAGTAGTAGGGTTGGACAGGGGGACTACGAGCAGTACTTC. The J gene is TRBJ2-7, the V gene TRBV19; 10 positions agree with TRBD1. Germline V gene data show CDR1 as LNHDA and CDR2 as SQIVND (reference sequence). V dropped 4 bases and J dropped 3; count of bases not matched to a gene: 6. This CDR3 has 15 residues.

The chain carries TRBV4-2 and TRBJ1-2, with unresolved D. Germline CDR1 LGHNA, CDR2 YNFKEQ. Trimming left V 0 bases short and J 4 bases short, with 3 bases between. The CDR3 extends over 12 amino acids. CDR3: CASSQDSYGYTF. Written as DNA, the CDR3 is TGTGCCAGCAGCCAAGACAGCTATGGCTACACCTTC.

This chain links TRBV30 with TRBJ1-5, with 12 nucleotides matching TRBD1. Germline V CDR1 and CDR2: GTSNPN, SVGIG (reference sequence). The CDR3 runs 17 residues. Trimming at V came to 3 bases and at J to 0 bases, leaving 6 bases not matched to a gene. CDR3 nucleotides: TGTGCCTGGAGCGGGACAGGGGGCGTGGGTAGCAATCAGCCCCAGCATTTT. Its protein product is CAWSGTGGVGSNQPQHF.

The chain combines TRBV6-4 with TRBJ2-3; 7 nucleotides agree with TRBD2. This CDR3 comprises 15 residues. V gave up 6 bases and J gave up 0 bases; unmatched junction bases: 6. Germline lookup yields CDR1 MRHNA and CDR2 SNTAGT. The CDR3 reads CASRKGLSSTDTQYF. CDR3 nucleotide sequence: TGTGCCAGCAGGAAGGGACTATCTAGCACAGATACGCAGTATTTT.

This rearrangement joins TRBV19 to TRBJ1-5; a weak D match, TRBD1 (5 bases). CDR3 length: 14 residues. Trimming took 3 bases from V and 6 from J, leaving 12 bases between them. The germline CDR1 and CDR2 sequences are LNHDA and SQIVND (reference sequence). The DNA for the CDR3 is TGTGCCAGTAGTATTTGGCAGGGAGGTCAGCCCCAGCATTTT. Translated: CASSIWQGGQPQHF. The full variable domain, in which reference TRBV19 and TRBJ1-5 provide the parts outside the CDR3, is DGGITQSPKYLFRKEGQNVTLSCEQNLNHDAMYWYRQDPGQGLRLIYYSQIVNDFQKGDIAEGYSVSREKKESFPLTVTSAQKNPTAFYLCASSIWQGGQPQHFGDGTRLSIL.

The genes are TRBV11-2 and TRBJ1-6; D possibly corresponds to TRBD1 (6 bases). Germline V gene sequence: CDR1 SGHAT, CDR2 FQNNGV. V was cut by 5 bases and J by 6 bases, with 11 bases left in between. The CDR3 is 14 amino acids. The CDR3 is CASSIQGTNSPLHF. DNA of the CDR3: TGTGCCAGCAGCATACAGGGTACTAATTCACCCCTCCACTTT.

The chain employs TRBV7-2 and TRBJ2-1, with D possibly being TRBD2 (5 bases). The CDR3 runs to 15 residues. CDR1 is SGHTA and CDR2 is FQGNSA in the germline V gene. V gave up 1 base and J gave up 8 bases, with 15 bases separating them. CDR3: CASSLGGRFVDEQFF. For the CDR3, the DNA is TGTGCCAGCAGCTTAGGAGGGCGTTTCGTGGATGAGCAGTTCTTC.

The CDR3 protein is CASSDSGGGGNQPQHF. The CDR3 DNA reads TGTGCCAGCAGCGATTCAGGGGGAGGCGGCAATCAGCCCCAGCATTTT. The chain links TRBV4-2 to TRBJ1-5; 7 nucleotides align to TRBD1. Germline CDR1 reads LGHNA; CDR2 reads YNFKEQ. The V and J ends lost 5 bases and 2 bases, in that order; junction bases with no gene match: 9. This CDR3 spans 16 amino acids.

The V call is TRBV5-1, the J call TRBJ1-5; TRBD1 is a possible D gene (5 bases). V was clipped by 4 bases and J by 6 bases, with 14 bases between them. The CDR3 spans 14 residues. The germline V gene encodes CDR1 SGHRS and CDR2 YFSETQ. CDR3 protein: CASSLGQGGQPQHF. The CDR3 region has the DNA TGCGCCAGCAGCCTGGGGCAGGGAGGTCAGCCCCAGCATTTT.

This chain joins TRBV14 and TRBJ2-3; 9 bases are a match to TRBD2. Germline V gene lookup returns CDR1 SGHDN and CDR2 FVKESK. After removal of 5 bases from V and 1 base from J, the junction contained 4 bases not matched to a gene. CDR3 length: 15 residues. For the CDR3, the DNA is TGTGCCAGCAGCTTGGTAGCGGGGGGCACAGATACGCAGTATTTT. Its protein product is CASSLVAGGTDTQYF.

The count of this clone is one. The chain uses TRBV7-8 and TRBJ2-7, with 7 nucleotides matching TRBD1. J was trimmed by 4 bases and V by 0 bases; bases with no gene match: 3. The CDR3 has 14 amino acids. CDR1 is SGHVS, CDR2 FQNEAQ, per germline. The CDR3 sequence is CASSLAGGIYEQYF. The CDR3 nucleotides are TGTGCCAGCAGCTTAGCAGGGGGCATTTACGAGCAGTACTTC.

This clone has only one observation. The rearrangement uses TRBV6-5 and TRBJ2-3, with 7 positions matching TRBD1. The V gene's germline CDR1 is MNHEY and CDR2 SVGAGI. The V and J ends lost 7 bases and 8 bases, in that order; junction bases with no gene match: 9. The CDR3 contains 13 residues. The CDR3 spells CASTRGGVGTQYF. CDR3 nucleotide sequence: TGTGCCAGCACCCGAGGGGGCGTGGGTACGCAGTATTTT.

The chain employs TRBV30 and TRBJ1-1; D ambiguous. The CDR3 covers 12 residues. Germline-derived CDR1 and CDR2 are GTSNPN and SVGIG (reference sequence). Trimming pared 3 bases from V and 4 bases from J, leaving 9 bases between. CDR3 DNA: TGTGCCTGGAGACCACAAAGCACTGAAGCTTTCTTT. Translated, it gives CAWRPQSTEAFF.

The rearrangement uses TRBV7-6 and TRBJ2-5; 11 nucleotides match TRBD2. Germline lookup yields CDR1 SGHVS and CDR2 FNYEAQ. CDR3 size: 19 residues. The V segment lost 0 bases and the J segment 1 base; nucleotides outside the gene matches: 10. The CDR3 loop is CASSLAVRPSGRFQETQYF. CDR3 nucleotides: TGTGCCAGCAGCTTAGCGGTAAGGCCTAGCGGGAGGTTCCAAGAGACCCAGTACTTC.